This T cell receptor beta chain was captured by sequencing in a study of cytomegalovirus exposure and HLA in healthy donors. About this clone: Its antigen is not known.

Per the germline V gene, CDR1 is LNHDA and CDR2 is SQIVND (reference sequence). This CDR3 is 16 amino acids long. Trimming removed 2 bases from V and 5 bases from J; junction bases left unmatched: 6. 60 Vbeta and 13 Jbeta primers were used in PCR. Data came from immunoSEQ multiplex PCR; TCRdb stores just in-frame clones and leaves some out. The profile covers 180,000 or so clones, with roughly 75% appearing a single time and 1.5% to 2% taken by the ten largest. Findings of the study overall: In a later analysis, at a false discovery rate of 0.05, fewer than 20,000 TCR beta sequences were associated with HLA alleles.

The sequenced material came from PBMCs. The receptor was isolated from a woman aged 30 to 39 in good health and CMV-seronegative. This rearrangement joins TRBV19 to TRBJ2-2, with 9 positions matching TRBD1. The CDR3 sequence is CASSITGQGRTGELFF. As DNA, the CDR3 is TGTGCCAGTAGTATAACGGGACAGGGAAGAACCGGGGAGCTGTTTTTT. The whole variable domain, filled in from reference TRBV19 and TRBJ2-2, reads DGGITQSPKYLFRKEGQNVTLSCEQNLNHDAMYWYRQDPGQGLRLIYYSQIVNDFQKGDIAEGYSVSREKKESFPLTVTSAQKNPTAFYLCASSITGQGRTGELFFGEGSRLTVL.